These 29 T cell receptor beta chains originate from one sample sequenced in a study of spatial heterogeneity in lung cancer. Time point in this sample: sample taken at primary tumor resection. Whole RNA was taken from tumor, nontumor lung or frozen PBMC; it was then sequenced unsorted. TCRdb reprocessed the 5' RACE reads via MiXCR and lists one record per CDR3 protein. The sample shows 3,700 or so distinct CDR3 sequences, around half of them seen only once. The sequencing here drew on PBMCs, taken at surgery. The source is a female donor with early-stage non-small cell lung cancer.

This clonotype has only a few counts. As an off-target read in a library built for alpha chains, this beta chain has a frequency of little significance. The J gene is TRBJ2-3, the V gene TRBV18, with D hard to call. CDR3 length: 12 amino acids. Trimming took 2 bases from V and 5 from J, leaving 5 bases between them. In germline, CDR1 is KGHSH, CDR2 LQKENI. The CDR3 loop is CASSPGQDTQYF. The CDR3 DNA sequence: TGTGCCAGCTCACCAGGGCAAGATACGCAGTATTTT.

As regards this clonotype: Since the library was made to target alpha chains, this beta chain is a stray read and its abundance is not meaningful. This chain connects TRBV12-3 or TRBV12-4 to TRBJ2-2, with no clear D. The CDR3 extends over 14 amino acids. Trimming stripped 2 bases from V and 2 bases from J, with 6 bases between. The CDR3 is CASSLKGNTGELFF. CDR3 coding DNA: TGTGCCAGCAGTTTAAAGGGCAACACCGGGGAGCTGTTTTTT.

Concerning this clonotype itself: Within a library made for alpha chains, this beta chain is off target, and its count is uninformative. V and J are TRBV7-8 and TRBJ2-3, with 10 bases matching TRBD1. V shed 5 bases and J 5 bases; nucleotides not matched to a gene: 10. Germline lookup yields CDR1 SGHVS and CDR2 FQNEAQ. CDR3 size: 16 residues. The CDR3 loop is CASSPRDRGSGDTQYF. CDR3 DNA sequence: TGTGCCAGCAGCCCTAGGGACAGGGGCTCCGGAGATACGCAGTATTTT. The full variable domain, with the rest looked up from reference TRBV7-8 and TRBJ2-3, is GAGVSQSPRYKVAKRGQDVALRCDPISGHVSLFWYQQALGQGPEFLTYFQNEAQLDKSGLPSDRFFAERPEGSVSTLKIQRTQQEDSAVYLCASSPRDRGSGDTQYFGPGTRLTVL.

In the case of this clonotype: The library was prepared for alpha chains; this beta chain is a stray read, so its frequency means little. The chain carries TRBV6-2 or TRBV6-3 and TRBJ2-5; a weak D match, TRBD1 (6 bases). With 8 bases removed from V and 7 bases from J, the gap between germline ends came to 17 bases. Germline lookup yields CDR1 MNHEY and CDR2 SVGEGT. There are 13 residues in the CDR3. CDR3 DNA: TGTGCCAGCGGAAAGACAGGCCTTGGGACCCAGTACTTC. Translating gives CASGKTGLGTQYF.

To note about this clonotype: This beta chain is off target for a library built for alpha chains, so its abundance means little. V usage is TRBV4-3 and J usage is TRBJ2-2; D is uncertain. Trimming cost V 5 bases and J 5 bases, with 6 bases left between them. The CDR3 totals 12 residues. CDR1 is LGHNA, CDR2 YSLEER, per germline. As DNA, the CDR3 is TGCGCCAGCAGCTCGCGGACCGGGGAGCTGTTTTTT. It specifies CASSSRTGELFF.

A word on this clonotype: This beta chain lies outside the target of a library built for alpha chains; its clone size means little. The chain recombines TRBV3-1 with TRBJ2-2; 10 bases fit TRBD1. The CDR3 has 14 residues. Losses at the gene ends were 4 bases for V and 6 bases for J; bases not matched to a gene: 2. Germline assignment: CDR1 LGHDT and CDR2 YNNKEL (reference sequence). The CDR3 DNA reads TGTGCCAGCAGCCTGGACAGGGGGGCCGGGGAGCTGTTTTTT. Translating gives CASSLDRGAGELFF.

A word on this clonotype: The library was prepared for alpha chains; this beta chain is a stray read, so its frequency means little. The chain has TRBV9 and TRBJ2-7, with 8 bases fitting TRBD2. Unmatched junction bases numbered 9, after V lost 3 bases and J lost 4 bases. Germline V CDR1 and CDR2: SGDLS, YYNGEE. This CDR3 region has 15 residues. The CDR3 region has the DNA TGTGCCAGCAGCGAGGCCGCTAGCGGGTTATACGAGCAGTACTTC. Protein product: CASSEAASGLYEQYF.

Comment on this clonotype: Because the library targeted alpha chains, this beta chain is an off-target read whose size means little. This rearrangement joins TRBV29-1 to TRBJ2-2; D is ambiguous. The germline V gene has CDR1 SQVTM and CDR2 ANQGSEA. This CDR3 region has 11 residues. Trimming removed 4 bases at V and 8 bases at J, with 8 bases between. Written as DNA, the CDR3 is TGCAGCGTTGGCGAGAGGGGGGAGCTGTTTTTT. It codes for CSVGERGELFF.

With respect to this clonotype: For a library built for alpha chains, this beta chain is a stray read; little rests on its size. This chain joins TRBV20-1 and TRBJ2-7; D not resolved. The V end was cut by 3 bases, the J end by 4 bases, with 7 bases between. CDR3 length equals 11 residues. CDR1 and CDR2 from the germline V gene are DFQATT and SNEGSKA (reference sequence). CDR3: CSASRWYEQYV. The DNA for the CDR3 is TGCAGTGCTAGCAGGTGGTACGAGCAGTACGTC.

Comments on this clonotype: This beta chain is an unintended read in a library built for alpha chains; its size means little. The chain links TRBV6-6 to TRBJ2-3; D might be TRBD2 (6 bases). V dropped 5 bases and J dropped 0 bases, with 15 bases sitting between them. This CDR3 is 16 amino acids long. The germline V gene encodes CDR1 MNHNY and CDR2 SVGAGI (reference sequence). DNA of the CDR3: TGTGCCAGCAGTGACCGGGGGTTTTCTAGCACAGATACGCAGTATTTT. Its protein is CASSDRGFSSTDTQYF.

To note about this clonotype: This beta chain is an unintended read in a library built for alpha chains; its size means little. The rearrangement links TRBV6-2 or TRBV6-3 to TRBJ2-3; 7 bases are a match to TRBD2. The germline V gene has CDR1 MNHEY and CDR2 SVGEGT. The CDR3 has 16 amino acids. V lost 5 bases and J lost 2; bases outside the gene matches: 10. CDR3 bases: TGTGCCAGCAGTAATCCAGCGGGACCTCACACAGATACGCAGTATTTT. Translation gives CASSNPAGPHTDTQYF.

As for this clonotype: Within a library made for alpha chains, this beta chain is off target, and its count is uninformative. In DNA, the CDR3 is TGCAGCGTTCTGGGCCGATTCACAGATACGCAGTATTTT. Its protein product is CSVLGRFTDTQYF. J is TRBJ2-3 and V is TRBV29-1; the D is unclear. Trimming stripped 5 bases from V and 2 bases from J, with 11 bases between. The length of the CDR3 is 13 residues. From germline, CDR1 is SQVTM and CDR2 ANQGSEA.

Concerning this clonotype: Since the library was made to target alpha chains, this beta chain is a stray read and its abundance is not meaningful. The chain uses TRBV28 and TRBJ2-3, with 8 bases that match TRBD2. The CDR3 loop spans 15 amino acids. Per the germline V gene, CDR1 is MDHEN and CDR2 is SYDVKM. J gave up 3 bases and V 1 base, and 3 bases lay outside the gene matches. DNA of the CDR3: TGTGCCAGCAGTTTATCTCCGGGAGGGACAGATACGCAGTATTTT. As protein: CASSLSPGGTDTQYF.

The sample holds one count of this clonotype. The library was prepared for alpha chains; this beta chain is a stray read, so its frequency means little. The genes are TRBV24-1 and TRBJ2-4, with D possibly TRBD2 on 5 matching bases. Trimming removed 8 bases at V and 10 bases at J, with 20 bases between. CDR3 length: 14 amino acids. CDR1 and CDR2 (germline): KGHDR, SFDVKD. Written as DNA, the CDR3 is TGTGCCACCACAGGAGATGGGTTTGGGAGAATTCAGTACTTC. It yields the protein CATTGDGFGRIQYF.

Of note for this clonotype: A library prepared for alpha chains yielded this beta chain as an off-target read; its size is of little meaning. The V gene is TRBV3-1, the J gene TRBJ1-4; the D gene is possibly TRBD1 (5 bases). Germline loops: CDR1 LGHDT, CDR2 YNNKEL (reference sequence). Deletions cut 5 bases from V and 0 bases from J, with 13 bases between. The CDR3 consists of 16 residues. For the CDR3, the DNA is TGTGCCAGCAGCAGTGGGGGTATATCAACTAATGAAAAACTGTTTTTT. Protein sequence: CASSSGGISTNEKLFF.

Remarks on this clonotype: The size of this beta chain means little, since it is a stray read in a library made for alpha chains. The chain couples TRBV4-3 to TRBJ2-2, with TRBD2 as a possible D gene (6 bases). Germline assignment: CDR1 LGHNA and CDR2 YSLEER. The CDR3 covers 16 residues. The V end lost 2 bases, the J end lost 2 bases, and 12 bases lay between the germline ends. In DNA, the CDR3 is TGCGCCAGCAGCCAAATTACCGGGACTAACACCGGGGAGCTGTTTTTT. Protein sequence: CASSQITGTNTGELFF.

In its sample, this clonotype was seen once. This beta chain is off target for a library built for alpha chains, so its abundance means little. V is TRBV4-1 and J is TRBJ1-2; D is possibly TRBD1 (5 bases). CDR1 is MGHRA, CDR2 YSYEKL, per germline. The CDR3 is made up of 14 amino acids. The ends were cut back, 0 bases at V and 4 bases at J, with 9 bases in the middle. CDR3 bases: TGCGCCAGCAGCCAAGAAGGGACCGGCTATGGCTACACCTTC. Translation gives CASSQEGTGYGYTF.

This clonotype was seen just once. This beta chain lies outside the target of a library built for alpha chains; its clone size means little. The V and J genes are TRBV7-9 and TRBJ1-2, with 7 bases fitting TRBD1. Looked up from germline, CDR1 is SEHNR and CDR2 is FQNEAQ (reference sequence). The CDR3 extends over 21 amino acids. J lost 0 bases, V lost 4 bases, and 23 bases had no gene match. CDR3 sequence reads: CASSSRLIPRTGMLANYGYTF. Written as DNA, the CDR3 is TGTGCCAGCAGCTCGCGTCTTATCCCCCGGACAGGCATGCTGGCTAACTATGGCTACACCTTC.

This clonotype was found a few times. This beta chain turned up in a library designed for alpha chains; as an off-target read, its abundance says little. The chain is built from TRBV28 and TRBJ2-5; tentatively, D is TRBD1 (6 bases). Germline V gives CDR1 MDHEN, CDR2 SYDVKM. Trimming removed 3 bases from V and 2 bases from J, with 10 bases in between. This CDR3 has 14 residues. The CDR3 DNA reads TGTGCCAGCAGTTTGGACAGCCCTCAAGAGACCCAGTACTTC. This translates into CASSLDSPQETQYF.

This clonotype occurred a few times. This beta chain is off target for a library built for alpha chains, so its abundance means little. The chain carries TRBV18 and TRBJ2-5, with a weak D call TRBD1 (5 bases). CDR1 is KGHSH and CDR2 is LQKENI in the germline V gene. CDR3 length: 14 amino acids. V was cut by 2 bases and J by 2 bases, with 9 bases left in between. The CDR3 here is CASSPGHNQETQYF. The CDR3 DNA reads as TGTGCCAGCTCACCAGGACACAATCAAGAGACCCAGTACTTC.

Remarks on this clonotype: This beta chain is a stray sequence in a library constructed for alpha chains; its clone size is not meaningful. The CDR3 sequence: CASSRLAGSYEQYF. CDR3 in DNA: TGTGCCAGCAGCCGACTAGCGGGATCCTACGAGCAGTACTTC. The chain links TRBV7-2 to TRBJ2-7, with 11 bases identical to TRBD2. Per germline, CDR1 SGHTA and CDR2 FQGNSA. With V trimmed by 5 bases and J by 1 base, 1 base remained unmatched. CDR3 length equals 14 residues.

This clonotype was counted a few times. This beta chain is a stray sequence in a library constructed for alpha chains; its clone size is not meaningful. V and J are TRBV14 and TRBJ2-1, with D perhaps TRBD2 (5 bases). CDR1 is SGHDN and CDR2 is FVKESK in the germline V gene. The CDR3 runs 17 residues. The V and J ends lost 0 bases and 4 bases respectively, with 16 bases between them. This CDR3 is CASSQERKRSFYNEQFF. The CDR3 bases are TGTGCCAGCAGCCAAGAGCGTAAGCGGAGTTTTTACAATGAGCAGTTCTTC.

Comment on this clonotype: This beta chain is a stray sequence in a library constructed for alpha chains; its clone size is not meaningful. The chain carries TRBV20-1 and TRBJ2-7; 7 positions agree with TRBD2. CDR1 and CDR2 (germline): DFQATT, SNEGSKA (reference sequence). V shed 3 bases, J shed 0 bases, and the junction held 8 bases outside the gene matches. This CDR3 has 15 residues. CDR3 coding DNA: TGCAGTGCTAGTCCTCCCCGGGACTACTCCTACGAGCAGTACTTC. It translates to CSASPPRDYSYEQYF.

A remark on this clonotype: This beta chain represents an off-target read in a library built for alpha chains; its size is of limited meaning. The chain has TRBV2 and TRBJ2-7; D is ambiguous. This CDR3 has 15 amino acids. Germline V gene data show CDR1 as SNHLY and CDR2 as FYNNEI. The V and J ends lost 4 bases and 0 bases respectively, with 13 bases between them. The CDR3 nucleotides read TGTGCCAGCAGTGCGATTTCAAGGAGCTCCTACGAGCAGTACTTC. Its translation is CASSAISRSSYEQYF.

Points on this clonotype: This beta chain is a stray sequence in a library constructed for alpha chains; its clone size is not meaningful. This chain joins TRBV18 and TRBJ2-3, with D uncertain. CDR1 and CDR2 (germline): KGHSH, LQKENI. The CDR3 runs 16 residues. V was shortened by 3 bases and J by 3 bases, with 16 bases between the two germline ends. The CDR3: CASSPGIDPRTDTQYF. CDR3 DNA: TGTGCCAGCTCACCGGGAATAGACCCTCGGACAGATACGCAGTATTTT.

In its sample, this clonotype was seen a few times. This beta chain is a stray read from a library made for alpha chains; its abundance is not meaningful. V and J are TRBV28 and TRBJ2-4; 9 bases map to TRBD1. CDR1 is MDHEN and CDR2 is SYDVKM in the germline V gene. V dropped 7 bases and J dropped 7; count of bases not matched to a gene: 11. This CDR3 region has 15 residues. DNA for the CDR3: TGTGCCAGCACCCCTACAGGGGGCGGCGGGAACATTCAGTACTTC. This codes for CASTPTGGGGNIQYF.

A remark on this clonotype: Because this beta chain is a stray read in a library intended to capture alpha chains, its abundance should not be given much weight. V and J are TRBV7-2 and TRBJ1-1; D unresolved. V gave up 7 bases and J gave up 0 bases, with 3 bases separating them. The CDR3 is 11 amino acids. Looked up from germline, CDR1 is SGHTA and CDR2 is FQGNSA. CDR3 loop: CASTLNTEAFF. The CDR3, as DNA: TGTGCCAGCACCCTGAACACTGAAGCTTTCTTT.

Details on this clonotype: This beta chain represents an off-target read in a library built for alpha chains; its size is of limited meaning. The chain is built from TRBV12-3 or TRBV12-4 and TRBJ2-3, with D unclear. There are 17 residues in the CDR3. V lost 1 base to trimming and J lost 1 base, with 15 bases between them. The CDR3 DNA reads TGTGCCAGCAGTTTAGGTCCCGTGTTGCAGGGCACAGATACGCAGTATTTT. This sequence encodes CASSLGPVLQGTDTQYF.

Remarks on this clonotype: This beta chain came through as a stray read in a library set up for alpha chains, and its size says little. This chain joins TRBV5-1 and TRBJ2-1; 7 bases fit TRBD2. The germline CDR1 and CDR2 sequences are SGHRS and YFSETQ. The CDR3 has 13 residues. V lost 5 bases to trimming and J lost 6 bases; unmatched junction nucleotides: 5. The CDR3: CASSVGGSNEQFF. In DNA, the CDR3 is TGCGCCAGCAGTGTGGGAGGGAGCAATGAGCAGTTCTTC.